The 18 T cell receptor beta chains below were found in one sample sequenced in a study of T cells in localized non-small cell lung cancer. Generated by immunoSEQ multiplex PCR, the TCRdb table keeps only in-frame clones and is missing some. The repertoire holds roughly 9,900 clones, with over 65% as singletons. The sample consisted of peripheral blood, taken before any cancer treatment. The source of these receptors is a male donor aged 60 or older with stage I lung adenocarcinoma.

The chain employs TRBV5-4 and TRBJ2-7; D might be TRBD1 or TRBD2, each matching 5 bases. This CDR3 comprises 15 residues. V was pared by 4 bases and J by 4 bases, with 18 bases between. CDR1 is SGHNT, CDR2 YYREEE, per germline (reference sequence). The CDR3 nucleotides read TGTGCCAGCAGCCTAAACTCCGGGACGGCATACGAGCAGTACTTC. Its protein is CASSLNSGTAYEQYF.

A few counts support this clone. The rearrangement uses TRBV19 and TRBJ2-2; D gene ambiguous. The V end lost 3 bases, the J end lost 3 bases, and 8 bases lay between the germline ends. Germline CDR1 and CDR2: LNHDA and SQIVND (reference sequence). CDR3 length: 14 amino acids. CDR3 region: CASSIGQDTGELFF. The CDR3 nucleotides are TGTGCCAGTAGTATCGGGCAGGACACCGGGGAGCTGTTTTTT.

This chain connects TRBV5-1 to TRBJ2-7; D is undetermined. Trimming took 4 bases from V and 1 from J, leaving 12 bases between them. Germline CDR1 is SGHRS and CDR2 is YFSETQ. The CDR3 covers 14 residues. For the CDR3, the DNA is TGCGCCAGCAGCCACCTGACGGATTCCTACGAGCAGTACTTC. Translated: CASSHLTDSYEQYF.

The chain joins TRBV6-5 to TRBJ2-1, with TRBD1 matching over 8 bases. The CDR3 consists of 14 residues. Germline V lookup: CDR1 MNHEY, CDR2 SVGAGI. The trim removed 8 bases at V and 6 bases at J, leaving 9 bases unmatched. In DNA, the CDR3 is TGTGCCAGCCTAAGGACAGGGTCTTCCAATGAGCAGTTCTTC. Translated: CASLRTGSSNEQFF.

This chain links TRBV5-4 with TRBJ1-5; D is possibly TRBD1 (6 bases). Per germline, CDR1 SGHNT and CDR2 YYREEE (reference sequence). Trimming took off 2 bases at V and 3 bases at J, with 15 bases between the two ends. The CDR3 is made up of 16 amino acids. The CDR3 sequence is CASSLAGAGDNQPQHF. In DNA form, the CDR3 reads TGTGCCAGCAGCTTAGCTGGTGCAGGGGACAATCAGCCCCAGCATTTT.

This chain connects TRBV28 to TRBJ2-3; weak D call: TRBD2 (5 bases). Germline CDR1 MDHEN, CDR2 SYDVKM. The length of the CDR3 is 14 residues. Deletions cut 6 bases from V and 5 bases from J, with 15 bases between. CDR3 residues: CASSRPLGGDTQYF. The DNA for the CDR3 is TGTGCCAGCAGCCGACCACTAGGAGGAGATACGCAGTATTTT.

The J gene is TRBJ2-7, the V gene TRBV6-5; D ambiguous. CDR1 is MNHEY and CDR2 is SVGAGI in the germline V gene. The CDR3 covers 14 residues. The germline V and J ends were trimmed by 0 bases and 6 bases, with 12 bases remaining between them. The CDR3 protein is CASSYSVFPIEQYF. As DNA, the CDR3 is TGTGCCAGCAGTTACTCGGTCTTCCCTATCGAGCAGTACTTC.

The J gene is TRBJ2-7, the V gene TRBV6-1, with 7 bases identical to TRBD2. V shed 6 bases, J shed 2 bases, and the junction held 7 bases outside the gene matches. Germline CDR1 and CDR2: MNHNS and SASEGT. The CDR3 sequence is 14 residues long. The DNA for the CDR3 is TGTGCCAGCAGAGCAGCGGGGAACGCCTACGAGCAGTACTTC. Translating it yields CASRAAGNAYEQYF.

The CDR3 sequence is CASSLDPDGTVGYEQYF. The CDR3 DNA reads TGCGCCAGCAGCTTGGACCCGGATGGGACAGTAGGATACGAGCAGTACTTC. This chain uses TRBV5-1 with TRBJ2-7, with 7 positions matching TRBD1. Germline CDR1 reads SGHRS; CDR2 reads YFSETQ. There are 17 residues in the CDR3. Losses at the gene ends were 0 bases for V and 4 bases for J; bases not matched to a gene: 13.

The genes are TRBV7-8 and TRBJ2-5; 11 bases are shared with TRBD1. Looked up from germline, CDR1 is SGHVS and CDR2 is FQNEAQ. The trim removed 1 base at V and 5 bases at J, leaving 3 bases unmatched. There are 15 residues in the CDR3. As DNA, the CDR3 is TGTGCCAGCAGCTTAGGGACAGGGGGCGTCGAGACCCAGTACTTC. Translating it yields CASSLGTGGVETQYF.

This rearrangement joins TRBV4-1 to TRBJ2-7; perhaps TRBD2 as D (7 bases). Between the trimmed V and J ends, which lost 3 bases and 0 bases, there was a span of 18 bases. This CDR3 spans 17 amino acids. Looked up from germline, CDR1 is MGHRA and CDR2 is YSYEKL. CDR3 coding DNA: TGCGCCAGCAGCCAGAACCGCTTGGGAGGGGGCTCCTACGAGCAGTACTTC. Its protein is CASSQNRLGGGSYEQYF.

This clone was seen a handful of times. The CDR3 loop is CASSPRKGRGNQEAFF. In DNA form, the CDR3 reads TGCGCCAGCAGCCCACGGAAGGGACGGGGGAACCAAGAAGCTTTCTTT. This rearrangement joins TRBV4-3 to TRBJ1-1; a weak D match, TRBD1 (5 bases). Germline CDR1 and CDR2: LGHNA and YSLEER. CDR3 length equals 16 residues. Trimming shortened V by 4 bases and J by 8 bases, and 23 bases separated the two germline ends.

By share, this clone ranks as medium-sized. This chain links TRBV6-6 with TRBJ2-2, with D uncertain. The CDR3 length is 13 residues. Trimming took 0 bases from V and 7 from J, leaving 6 bases between them. Germline lookup yields CDR1 MNHNY and CDR2 SVGAGI (reference sequence). The CDR3 DNA reads TGTGCCAGCAGTTACTCTTCGGGCGGGGAGCTGTTTTTT. Its protein product is CASSYSSGGELFF.

The CDR3 bases are TGTGCCAGCAGCTTGCTACAGGGAGGAGGCTATGGCTACACCTTC. Translating it yields CASSLLQGGGYGYTF. The V gene is TRBV7-2, the J gene TRBJ1-2, with D perhaps TRBD1 (6 bases). The CDR3 consists of 15 residues. Germline V gene lookup returns CDR1 SGHTA and CDR2 FQGNSA. The V end lost 3 bases, the J end lost 4 bases, and 15 bases lay between the germline ends.

The rearrangement uses TRBV10-2 and TRBJ2-7, with TRBD1 matching over 7 bases. V was pared by 6 bases and J by 5 bases, with 13 bases of the junction left unmatched. CDR1 and CDR2 (germline): WSHSY, SAAADI. This CDR3 is built from 15 residues. The DNA of the CDR3 is TGCGCCAGCAGCAGGCACAAGACAGGGACCAACGAGCAGTACTTC. It translates to CASSRHKTGTNEQYF.

V usage is TRBV6-4 and J usage is TRBJ1-1; no definite D call. Trimming cost V 9 bases and J 1 base, with 12 bases left between them. Germline assignment: CDR1 MRHNA and CDR2 SNTAGT. The length of the CDR3 is 13 residues. The CDR3 nucleotides read TGTGCCAGGGGGAGGTCTGCGAACACTGAAGCTTTCTTT. Its protein product is CARGRSANTEAFF.

This chain links TRBV23-1 with TRBJ2-6; 9 bases align to TRBD1. TRBV23-1 falls under the ORF class, with uncertain function. V dropped 6 bases and J dropped 0; count of bases not matched to a gene: 12. The CDR3 is made up of 19 amino acids. CDR3 in DNA: TGCGCCAGCAGCGTTTTGGGGACAGGGATTGTCTCTGGGGCCAACGTCCTGACTTTC. Translation gives CASSVLGTGIVSGANVLTF.

V gene TRBV19 combines with J gene TRBJ1-5; no reliable D call. In germline, CDR1 is LNHDA, CDR2 SQIVND (reference sequence). This CDR3 contains 12 residues. V lost 10 bases and J 1 base, leaving 8 bases between the germline ends. CDR3 DNA sequence: TGTGCCACTATGGGCAGCAATCAGCCCCAGCATTTT. Translated: CATMGSNQPQHF.